The 14 T cell receptor beta chains presented below share a single source sample, sequenced in a study of blood T cell repertoires in COVID-19. Clones were read by immunoSEQ multiplex PCR, and TCRdb kept only the in-frame ones, dropping some. The data show some 300,000 clones, with around 89% seen just once and 6.3% held by the top ten. Sequencing input: peripheral blood. These TCRs come from a woman in her fifties or sixties with COVID-19, enrolled during active disease.

The chain combines TRBV6-1 with TRBJ1-5; 7 positions match TRBD1. CDR3 length: 16 residues. The germline V gene has CDR1 MNHNS and CDR2 SASEGT. V was pared by 2 bases and J by 8 bases, with 12 bases of the junction left unmatched. CDR3 bases: TGTGCCAGCAGTGAATCGCGGACAGGACGTATTGAGCCCCAGCATTTT. It is translated as CASSESRTGRIEPQHF.

The V and J genes are TRBV9 and TRBJ2-1; the D gene is possibly TRBD2 (5 bases). The CDR3 contains 14 residues. The V end was cut by 4 bases, the J end by 4 bases, with 12 bases between. Germline CDR1 and CDR2: SGDLS and YYNGEE. CDR3: CASSSRLLYNEQFF. CDR3 in DNA: TGTGCCAGCAGCTCCCGACTATTATACAATGAGCAGTTCTTC.

This chain joins TRBV3-1 (or the pseudogene TRBV3-2) and TRBJ2-1; 7 nucleotides align to TRBD2. The CDR3 runs 14 residues. V lost 2 bases to trimming and J lost 5 bases; unmatched junction nucleotides: 3. Germline values: CDR1 LGHDT, CDR2 YNNKEL (reference sequence). CDR3 protein: CASSQLAVDNEQFF. The CDR3 DNA sequence: TGTGCCAGCAGCCAACTAGCGGTAGACAATGAGCAGTTCTTC.

The chain combines TRBV28 with TRBJ2-7; 9 bases fit TRBD1. CDR3 length equals 16 residues. CDR1 and CDR2 from the germline V gene are MDHEN and SYDVKM. V trimming: 4 bases; J trimming: 6 bases; junction bases outside the gene matches: 13. The CDR3 DNA sequence: TGTGCCAGCAGTTCCTACTCACCGGGACAGGGAGGCGAGCAGTACTTC. Protein product: CASSSYSPGQGGEQYF. Combining the CDR3 with reference TRBV28 and TRBJ2-7 gives the whole variable domain DVKVTQSSRYLVKRTGEKVFLECVQDMDHENMFWYRQDPGLGLRLIYFSYDVKMKEKGDIPEGYSVSREKKERFSLILESASTNQTSMYLCASSSYSPGQGGEQYFGPGTRLTVT.

About this clone itself: Lacking the conserved final phenylalanine or tryptophan, this CDR3 likely reflects a read error. It is unclear where the CDR3 begins or ends on the DNA, so no DNA is shown, and the CDR3 is as TCRdb lists it. The chain links TRBV5-1 to TRBJ1-5. The CDR3 length equals 13 residues, ends included. Looked up from germline, CDR1 is SGHRS and CDR2 is YFSETQ. The CDR3 sequence is CASSLSGETSFLL.

This clone turned up a few times. This chain links TRBV19 with TRBJ2-2; 7 nucleotides match TRBD1. Losses at the gene ends were 8 bases for V and 1 base for J; bases not matched to a gene: 4. Germline CDR1 reads LNHDA; CDR2 reads SQIVND (reference sequence). This CDR3 is built from 14 residues. CDR3: CASRGQVNTGELFF. The CDR3 nucleotides are TGTGCCAGTCGCGGACAGGTGAACACCGGGGAGCTGTTTTTT.

The count of this clone is one. V is TRBV6-2 or TRBV6-3 and J is TRBJ1-2, with 9 positions matching TRBD1. Germline values: CDR1 MNHEY, CDR2 SVGEGT. The CDR3 extends over 15 amino acids. J lost 4 bases, V lost 5 bases, and 8 bases had no gene match. Written as DNA, the CDR3 is TGTGCCAGCAGTCTCCGGGACAGGGACCTCTATGGCTACACCTTC. It is translated as CASSLRDRDLYGYTF.

The genes are TRBV30 and TRBJ2-7; 10 bases fit TRBD2. This CDR3 is built from 14 residues. J gave up 1 base and V 1 base, and 1 base lay outside the gene matches. The germline V gene encodes CDR1 GTSNPN and CDR2 SVGIG (reference sequence). CDR3 loop: CAWSGTSGSYEQYF. DNA of the CDR3: TGTGCCTGGAGTGGGACTAGCGGATCCTACGAGCAGTACTTC.

The chain has TRBV9 and TRBJ1-2, with TRBD1 matching 9 bases. The CDR3 runs to 16 residues. Per the germline V gene, CDR1 is SGDLS and CDR2 is YYNGEE. The V segment lost 1 base and the J segment 4 bases; nucleotides outside the gene matches: 8. For the CDR3, the DNA is TGTGCCAGCAGCGTAAGAGGGACAGGGTCTGCCTATGGCTACACCTTC. Translating it yields CASSVRGTGSAYGYTF.

This chain connects TRBV7-9 to TRBJ1-1; 7 bases align to TRBD1. CDR3 size: 15 residues. The V segment lost 5 bases and the J segment 2 bases; nucleotides outside the gene matches: 8. Looked up from germline, CDR1 is SEHNR and CDR2 is FQNEAQ (reference sequence). For the CDR3, the DNA is TGTGCCAGCAGCCCATGGACAGGACTTAACACTGAAGCTTTCTTT. This sequence encodes CASSPWTGLNTEAFF.

This chain uses TRBV7-9 with TRBJ2-7; 8 bases match TRBD2. The germline gives CDR1 SEHNR, CDR2 FQNEAQ (reference sequence). With 10 bases clipped from V and 1 base from J, the junction kept 9 bases outside the gene matches. The CDR3 totals 14 residues. The CDR3 sequence is CAIASSGESYEQYF. CDR3 nucleotide sequence: TGTGCCATAGCAAGTAGCGGGGAATCCTACGAGCAGTACTTC.

The gene calls are TRBV7-8 and TRBJ1-2; D is possibly TRBD1 (5 bases). Germline CDR1 and CDR2: SGHVS and FQNEAQ. The CDR3 extends over 15 amino acids. V gave up 2 bases and J gave up 4 bases, with 14 bases separating them. CDR3 sequence reads: CASSLFPGGVYGYTF. CDR3 bases: TGTGCCAGCAGCTTATTTCCCGGGGGGGTCTATGGCTACACCTTC. Looking up the rest from reference TRBV7-8 and TRBJ1-2 gives the full variable domain: GAGVSQSPRYKVAKRGQDVALRCDPISGHVSLFWYQQALGQGPEFLTYFQNEAQLDKSGLPSDRFFAERPEGSVSTLKIQRTQQEDSAVYLCASSLFPGGVYGYTFGSGTRLTVV.

Many counts were recorded for this clone. The chain is built from TRBV6-2 or TRBV6-3 and TRBJ1-4; 9 bases fit TRBD1. The CDR3 is 13 residues long. The ends lost 0 bases at V and 14 bases at J; junction bases unmatched: 4. Germline V gene sequence: CDR1 MNHEY, CDR2 SVGEGT. The CDR3 sequence: CASSYSIGTGLFF. The DNA of the CDR3 is TGTGCCAGCAGTTACTCGATTGGGACAGGGCTGTTTTTT.

V and J are TRBV7-2 and TRBJ2-1; 7 bases fit TRBD2. The V segment lost 4 bases and the J segment 3 bases; nucleotides outside the gene matches: 9. The CDR3 loop spans 16 amino acids. Germline V gene data show CDR1 as SGHTA and CDR2 as FQGNSA. This CDR3 is CASSSREAGNYNEQFF. CDR3 in DNA: TGTGCCAGCAGCTCTCGGGAGGCAGGGAACTACAATGAGCAGTTCTTC.